Following are 8 T cell receptor beta chains from one sample sequenced in a study of cytomegalovirus exposure and HLA in healthy donors. Primers included in the PCR were 60 Vbeta and 13 Jbeta primers. This table comes from immunoSEQ multiplex PCR, and its TCRdb copy is limited to in-frame clones, with some not included. In the table there are about 180,000 clones, about four fifths of which are singletons. The source material was PBMCs. The receptors were sampled from a man aged 25-40 years in good health and CMV-seropositive.

The chain uses TRBV6-1 and TRBJ2-1; weak D call: TRBD2 (7 bases). The CDR3 totals 15 residues. Germline CDR1 and CDR2: MNHNS and SASEGT. V was shortened by 4 bases and J by 5 bases, with 15 bases between the two germline ends. CDR3 region: CASSVEGGGHNEQFF. The CDR3 region has the DNA TGTGCCAGCAGTGTGGAGGGAGGGGGACACAATGAGCAGTTCTTC.

V usage is TRBV10-3 and J usage is TRBJ2-1, with D perhaps TRBD2 (7 bases). The CDR3 extends over 14 amino acids. V lost 7 bases, J lost 7 bases, and 17 bases lay in between. Per germline, CDR1 ENHRY and CDR2 SYGVKD. The CDR3 region has the DNA TGTGCCATCACCCCCGGGGGGCGTCATAATGAGCAGTTCTTC. Residues: CAITPGGRHNEQFF.

In its sample, this clone was seen a few times. The chain has TRBV19 and TRBJ2-5, with 11 bases identical to TRBD2. Germline CDR1 and CDR2: LNHDA and SQIVND (reference sequence). V was clipped by 3 bases and J by 4 bases; unmatched bases: 4. This CDR3 is 15 amino acids long. The CDR3: CASSIAGTSGETQYF. In nucleotides, the CDR3 is TGTGCCAGTAGTATTGCCGGGACTAGCGGAGAGACCCAGTACTTC.

This clone was seen only a few times. The chain has TRBV9 and TRBJ2-3; 7 bases agree with TRBD2. Germline CDR1 is SGDLS and CDR2 is YYNGEE. CDR3 length: 16 amino acids. Germline trimming cut 1 base from V and 6 bases from J; bases unmatched to any gene: 11. The CDR3 here is CASSVRKEASGDTQYF. CDR3 DNA: TGTGCCAGCAGCGTAAGGAAGGAGGCTAGCGGCGATACGCAGTATTTT.

The rearrangement links TRBV6-5 to TRBJ2-2, with TRBD1 matching over 9 bases. V dropped 2 bases and J dropped 7; count of bases not matched to a gene: 2. Germline CDR1 MNHEY, CDR2 SVGAGI. This CDR3 is built from 14 residues. The CDR3 sequence is CASSYGTGIGELFF. CDR3 bases: TGTGCCAGCAGTTACGGGACAGGGATCGGGGAGCTGTTTTTT.

The CDR3 DNA follows: TGTGCCAGCAGTGGCTACAGGGGGCCAGAGACCCAGTACTTC. It translates to CASSGYRGPETQYF. The chain links TRBV25-1 to TRBJ2-5; 9 nucleotides align to TRBD1. Germline lookup yields CDR1 MGHDK and CDR2 SYGVNS. The CDR3 is made up of 14 amino acids. Trimming removed 4 bases from V and 4 bases from J; junction bases left unmatched: 4.

The chain employs TRBV7-6 and TRBJ2-1; possible D gene TRBD2, 6 bases. Germline-derived CDR1 and CDR2 are SGHVS and FNYEAQ. The ends were cut back, 5 bases at V and 2 bases at J, with 13 bases in the middle. The CDR3 runs to 15 residues. Here the CDR3 DNA reads TGTGCCAGCAGCGTTGCGGGACTTACCTACAATGAGCAGTTCTTC. Its translation is CASSVAGLTYNEQFF.

CDR3 bases: TGTGCCAGCAGCCCCGGGACTAGTGGGGATACGCAGTATTTT. Its translation is CASSPGTSGDTQYF. The V gene is TRBV6-1, the J gene TRBJ2-3; 8 bases are shared with TRBD2. V dropped 6 bases and J dropped 6; count of bases not matched to a gene: 8. Germline CDR1 is MNHNS and CDR2 is SASEGT. The CDR3 is 14 amino acids.